The 31 T cell receptor beta chains below all came from one sample that was sequenced in a study of spatial heterogeneity in lung cancer. TCRdb analysed the 5' RACE reads with MiXCR anew, one entry per CDR3 protein. This table has a few thousand distinct CDR3 sequences, about 18% appearing once. Documented time point: sample taken at primary tumor resection. The study sequenced unsorted whole RNA from tumor, nontumor lung or frozen PBMC. The sample in question was normal lung tissue next to the tumor, obtained at surgery. Receptors were obtained from a male donor with early-stage non-small cell lung cancer.

Many counts were recorded for this clonotype. Because the library targeted alpha chains, this beta chain is an off-target read whose size means little. The chain is built from TRBV23-1 and TRBJ2-7; D is undetermined. TRBV23-1 is treated as an ORF (open reading frame) with a function not yet certain. This CDR3 comprises 13 residues. V was cut by 0 bases and J by 3 bases, with 6 bases left in between. This CDR3 reads CASSQSMCYEQYV. The DNA of the CDR3 is TGCGCCAGCAGTCAATCGATGTGCTACGAGCAGTACGTC.

Ten or more counts support this clonotype. This beta chain turned up in a library designed for alpha chains; as an off-target read, its abundance says little. The chain has TRBV18 and TRBJ2-7, with D perhaps TRBD1 (5 bases). Germline V gene lookup returns CDR1 KGHSH and CDR2 LQKENI. The CDR3 consists of 15 residues. The V gene lost 1 base and the J gene lost 5 bases, with 15 bases spanning the gap. CDR3 region: CASSPRGASEDEQYV. The CDR3 DNA is TGTGCCAGCTCACCACGGGGCGCTAGTGAGGACGAGCAGTACGTC.

About this clonotype itself: Because the library targeted alpha chains, this beta chain is an off-target read whose size means little. The J gene is TRBJ1-4, the V gene TRBV27, with D perhaps matching TRBD1 (5 bases). Germline assignment: CDR1 MNHEY and CDR2 SMNVEV (reference sequence). V dropped 2 bases and J dropped 7 bases, with 14 bases sitting between them. The length of the CDR3 is 15 residues. CDR3 in DNA: TGTGCCAGCAGTTTAACAGGTCCGTATGGTGAAAAACTGTTTTTT. It encodes CASSLTGPYGEKLFF.

This clonotype is medium-sized (0.01 to 0.1%) in the sample. With the library built for alpha chains, this beta chain is off target and its frequency is not meaningful. The chain links TRBV25-1 to TRBJ2-7, with D possibly being TRBD1 (5 bases). This CDR3 has 12 residues. Between the trimmed V and J ends, which lost 3 bases and 9 bases, there was a span of 12 bases. Germline V gene data show CDR1 as MGHDK and CDR2 as SYGVNS. CDR3 residues: CASSDQGAVQYF. The CDR3, as DNA: TGTGCCAGCAGTGATCAAGGGGCAGTGCAGTACTTC.

The sample holds many counts of this clonotype. This beta chain is off target for a library built for alpha chains, so its abundance means little. The chain links TRBV7-9 to TRBJ2-2, with D unclear. CDR1 and CDR2 from the germline V gene are SEHNR and FQNEAQ (reference sequence). The CDR3 contains 14 residues. V gave up 2 bases and J gave up 7 bases, with 11 bases separating them. CDR3 sequence reads: CASSLSSRGGELFF. CDR3 nucleotides: TGTGCCAGCAGCTTATCATCCCGAGGCGGGGAGCTGTTTTTT.

This clonotype was observed a handful of times. This beta chain lies outside the target of a library built for alpha chains; its clone size means little. V is TRBV19 and J is TRBJ2-2; possible D gene TRBD2, 5 bases. This CDR3 has 17 residues. CDR1 LNHDA and CDR2 SQIVND come from the germline V gene (reference sequence). V was cut by 5 bases and J by 5 bases, with 21 bases left in between. CDR3 protein: CASSLSQPYGETGELFF. The CDR3 DNA reads as TGTGCCAGTAGTCTAAGTCAGCCCTACGGGGAGACCGGGGAGCTGTTTTTT. Variable domain in full (rest from reference TRBV19 and TRBJ2-2): DGGITQSPKYLFRKEGQNVTLSCEQNLNHDAMYWYRQDPGQGLRLIYYSQIVNDFQKGDIAEGYSVSREKKESFPLTVTSAQKNPTAFYLCASSLSQPYGETGELFFGEGSRLTVL.

With respect to this clonotype: A library made for alpha chains picked up this beta chain off target, so its size means little. The chain combines TRBV5-1 with TRBJ2-7; 8 bases line up with TRBD1. There are 18 residues in the CDR3. Germline CDR1 is SGHRS and CDR2 is YFSETQ. V shed 0 bases, J shed 1 base, and the junction held 12 bases outside the gene matches. CDR3 protein: CASSLEDRARLGSYEQYF. The DNA for the CDR3 is TGCGCCAGCAGCTTGGAGGACAGGGCCCGCTTGGGGTCCTACGAGCAGTACTTC.

By share, this clonotype counts as medium-sized. Because this beta chain is a stray read in a library intended to capture alpha chains, its abundance should not be given much weight. CDR3: CSARGTSGGRYTQYF. CDR3 DNA: TGCAGTGCTAGAGGGACTAGCGGGGGGAGGTATACGCAGTATTTT. J is TRBJ2-3 and V is TRBV20-1; TRBD2 matches 14 bases. This CDR3 spans 15 amino acids. Germline-derived CDR1 and CDR2 are DFQATT and SNEGSKA (reference sequence). Losses at the gene ends were 1 base for V and 7 bases for J; bases not matched to a gene: 4.

This clonotype qualifies as medium-sized (0.01 to 0.1%). This beta chain slipped into a library made for alpha chains as a stray read, so its size is not meaningful. This chain joins TRBV5-1 and TRBJ2-2, with TRBD2 matching over 7 bases. The CDR3 has 15 amino acids. The germline V gene has CDR1 SGHRS and CDR2 YFSETQ. V lost 1 base and J lost 2; bases outside the gene matches: 2. The CDR3 is CASSLTSVNTGELFF. DNA of the CDR3: TGCGCCAGCAGCTTGACTAGCGTAAACACCGGGGAGCTGTTTTTT.

In its sample, this clonotype is medium-sized (0.01 to 0.1%). This beta chain represents an off-target read in a library built for alpha chains; its size is of limited meaning. V and J are TRBV7-9 and TRBJ1-2, with no clear D. V lost 5 bases to trimming and J lost 3 bases, with 10 bases between them. Germline V gene sequence: CDR1 SEHNR, CDR2 FQNEAQ (reference sequence). The CDR3 spans 13 residues. The CDR3 spells CASSRERYYGYTF. CDR3 sequence (DNA): TGTGCCAGCAGCAGGGAACGCTACTATGGCTACACCTTC.

For this clonotype: A library prepared for alpha chains yielded this beta chain as an off-target read; its size is of little meaning. CDR3 residues: CASSENEKLFF. The DNA of the CDR3 is TGTGCCAGCAGCGAAAATGAAAAACTGTTTTTT. This chain uses TRBV6-2 or TRBV6-3 with TRBJ1-4; D is unresolved. The length of the CDR3 is 11 residues. Germline V gives CDR1 MNHEY, CDR2 SVGEGT. V was shortened by 6 bases and J by 5 bases, with 4 bases between the two germline ends.

Concerning this clonotype itself: Because this beta chain is a stray read in a library intended to capture alpha chains, its abundance should not be given much weight. This chain uses TRBV4-2 with TRBJ2-4, with TRBD2 matching over 11 bases. The CDR3 is 16 residues long. V trimming: 4 bases; J trimming: 3 bases; junction bases outside the gene matches: 5. The germline gives CDR1 LGHNA, CDR2 YNFKEQ. CDR3 protein: CASSRGLAEGKNIQYF. Here the CDR3 DNA reads TGTGCCAGCAGCCGGGGACTAGCGGAGGGCAAAAACATTCAGTACTTC.

This clonotype is labeled medium-sized (0.01 to 0.1%). Since the library was made to target alpha chains, this beta chain is a stray read and its abundance is not meaningful. The chain joins TRBV2 to TRBJ2-3; 13 bases are shared with TRBD2. This CDR3 spans 15 amino acids. The V gene end was trimmed by 3 bases and the J gene end by 7 bases; junction bases not matched to a gene: 4. The germline V gene encodes CDR1 SNHLY and CDR2 FYNNEI. The CDR3 DNA sequence: TGTGCCAGCAGTGACCAGACTAGCGGGGGGAATACGCAGTATTTT. Protein product: CASSDQTSGGNTQYF.

This clonotype is classed as medium-sized. This beta chain was picked up by a library intended for alpha chains and is off target, so its count carries little meaning. The V and J genes are TRBV29-1 and TRBJ1-1; D possibly corresponds to TRBD1 (6 bases). The CDR3 length is 15 residues. V was trimmed by 8 bases and J by 1 base, leaving 20 bases between them. CDR1 is SQVTM, CDR2 ANQGSEA, per germline. The CDR3, as DNA: TGCAGCTTTATCTGGGGGGGCACTCAGAACACTGAAGCTTTCTTT. This gives the protein CSFIWGGTQNTEAFF.

This clonotype was detected only a few times. The library was designed around alpha chains, so this beta chain is a stray read whose abundance carries little weight. J is TRBJ2-2 and V is TRBV28, with D uncertain. CDR3 length equals 13 residues. Germline assignment: CDR1 MDHEN and CDR2 SYDVKM. V lost 3 bases and J 6 bases, leaving 8 bases between the germline ends. CDR3 DNA sequence: TGTGCCAGCAGTTTGCAATGGCCCGGGGAGCTGTTTTTT. This encodes CASSLQWPGELFF.

Note on this clonotype: Little can be read into the size of this beta chain, an off-target read in a library designed for alpha chains. The rearrangement uses TRBV10-3 and TRBJ2-1, with 8 bases lining up with TRBD2. This CDR3 has 14 residues. Germline trimming cut 10 bases from V and 8 bases from J; bases unmatched to any gene: 13. From germline, CDR1 is ENHRY and CDR2 SYGVKD. CDR3 in amino acids: CATRAREGLDEQFF. As DNA, the CDR3 is TGTGCCACCCGGGCCCGGGAGGGCCTGGATGAGCAGTTCTTC.

By frequency in the sample, this clonotype is medium-sized. Because the library targeted alpha chains, this beta chain is an off-target read whose size means little. This sequence joins TRBV29-1 and TRBJ1-2; tentatively, D is TRBD1 (5 bases). The CDR3 is 11 amino acids. Germline CDR1 reads SQVTM; CDR2 reads ANQGSEA. Between the trimmed V and J ends, which lost 4 bases and 3 bases, there was a span of 6 bases. The CDR3 DNA follows: TGCAGCGTTGGCAGGGACTATGGCTACACCTTC. This codes for CSVGRDYGYTF.

This clonotype has at least ten counts. This beta chain is an off-target read within a library intended for alpha chains, so its frequency means little. This chain connects TRBV4-1 to TRBJ1-2; D may be TRBD1 (5 bases). The length of the CDR3 is 18 residues. Germline V lookup: CDR1 MGHRA, CDR2 YSYEKL. V gave up 0 bases and J gave up 4 bases, with 21 bases separating them. The CDR3 region has the DNA TGCGCCAGCAGCCAAGATCAGGCATCCCAGGGTCGTTCCTATGGCTACACCTTC. Protein sequence: CASSQDQASQGRSYGYTF.

This clonotype was found many times. The library was designed around alpha chains, so this beta chain is a stray read whose abundance carries little weight. V and J are TRBV7-2 and TRBJ1-2; 7 bases line up with TRBD1. J lost 8 bases, V lost 5 bases, and 17 bases had no gene match. The V gene's germline CDR1 is SGHTA and CDR2 FQGNSA. The CDR3 contains 16 residues. The CDR3: CASSVSGTDVFRGYTF. The CDR3 DNA is TGTGCCAGCAGCGTATCCGGGACAGATGTTTTTAGGGGCTACACCTTC. Full variable domain (missing parts from reference TRBV7-2 and TRBJ1-2): GAGVSQSPSNKVTEKGKDVELRCDPISGHTALYWYRQSLGQGLEFLIYFQGNSAPDKSGLPSDRFSAERTGGSVSTLTIQRTQQEDSAVYLCASSVSGTDVFRGYTFGSGTRLTVV.

This clonotype came up many times. This beta chain is a stray read from a library made for alpha chains; its abundance is not meaningful. The V call is TRBV6-1, the J call TRBJ2-7; no clear D. V shed 5 bases and J shed 1 base, with 9 bases lying between them. Germline V CDR1 and CDR2: MNHNS, SASEGT. The CDR3 loop spans 13 amino acids. CDR3 sequence reads: CASSRDRSYEQYF. The CDR3, as DNA: TGTGCCAGCAGTAGAGACCGATCCTACGAGCAGTACTTC.

Note on this clonotype: Being off target in a library aimed at alpha chains, this beta chain has a size of little meaning. This sequence joins TRBV3-1 and TRBJ1-5; a weak D match, TRBD1 (6 bases). The CDR3 has 14 residues. V shed 4 bases and J shed 1 base, with 8 bases lying between them. Germline V gives CDR1 LGHDT, CDR2 YNNKEL (reference sequence). The CDR3 reads CASSRGQSNQPQHF. CDR3 sequence (DNA): TGTGCCAGCAGCCGCGGACAGAGCAATCAGCCCCAGCATTTT.

This clonotype was observed at least ten times. The library was designed around alpha chains, so this beta chain is a stray read whose abundance carries little weight. The CDR3 region is CASSLDRGGTEAFF. The DNA of the CDR3 is TGCGCCAGCAGCTTGGATAGGGGAGGGACTGAAGCTTTCTTT. This chain uses TRBV5-1 with TRBJ1-1, with a weak D call TRBD1 (5 bases). V was shortened by 0 bases and J by 5 bases, with 11 bases between the two germline ends. There are 14 residues in the CDR3. Germline CDR1 and CDR2: SGHRS and YFSETQ.

Ten or more counts support this clonotype. Little can be read into the size of this beta chain, an off-target read in a library designed for alpha chains. The chain joins TRBV7-9 to TRBJ2-5, with D hard to call. V was shortened by 4 bases and J by 5 bases, with 11 bases between the two germline ends. CDR1 SEHNR and CDR2 FQNEAQ come from the germline V gene (reference sequence). This CDR3 comprises 13 residues. CDR3 nucleotide sequence: TGTGCCAGCAGCTCTCAGTCTGGCGAGACCCAGTACTTC. It is translated as CASSSQSGETQYF. The full variable domain, with the rest looked up from reference TRBV7-9 and TRBJ2-5, is DTGVSQNPRHKITKRGQNVTFRCDPISEHNRLYWYRQTLGQGPEFLTYFQNEAQLEKSRLLSDRFSAERPKGSFSTLEIQRTEQGDSAMYLCASSSQSGETQYFGPGTRLLVL.

By share of the sample, this clonotype is medium-sized (0.01 to 0.1%). The size of this beta chain means little, since it is a stray read in a library made for alpha chains. This chain joins TRBV21-1 and TRBJ2-5; the DNA was not used to check the table's D call, TRBD1. TRBV21-1 is a pseudogene locus. This CDR3 contains 13 residues. CDR3 protein: CASIGTDGETQYF. CDR3 DNA sequence: TGTGCCAGCATAGGGACGGACGGCGAGACCCAGTACTTC.

There are many counts of this clonotype. The library was designed around alpha chains, so this beta chain is a stray read whose abundance carries little weight. The CDR3 loop reads CASSPAGGYEQYF. DNA of the CDR3: TGTGCCAGCAGCCCAGCGGGAGGGTACGAGCAGTACTTC. The gene calls are TRBV12-3 or TRBV12-4 and TRBJ2-7; TRBD2 agrees at 10 bases. The CDR3 spans 13 residues. Trimming took 6 bases from V and 4 from J; bases not matched to a gene: 3.

This clonotype has ten or more counts. Found in a library prepared for alpha chains, this beta chain is an off-target read, and its abundance has little meaning. V is TRBV6-5 and J is TRBJ2-1; 8 positions agree with TRBD1. J was trimmed by 7 bases and V by 3 bases; bases with no gene match: 14. Germline lookup yields CDR1 MNHEY and CDR2 SVGAGI. The CDR3 runs 17 residues. The CDR3: CASSYHTGQGGDNEQFF. The DNA of the CDR3 is TGTGCCAGCAGTTATCACACCGGACAGGGCGGTGATAATGAGCAGTTCTTC.

This clonotype qualifies as medium-sized. Within a library made for alpha chains, this beta chain is off target, and its count is uninformative. The chain recombines TRBV27 with TRBJ2-3, with 9 bases lining up with TRBD2. The germline CDR1 and CDR2 sequences are MNHEY and SMNVEV (reference sequence). Losses at the gene ends were 5 bases for V and 4 bases for J; bases not matched to a gene: 4. The CDR3 covers 14 residues. CDR3 coding DNA: TGTGCCAGCAGTCCCCAGCGGGAGGCAGATACGCAGTATTTT. Residues: CASSPQREADTQYF.

About this clonotype itself: This may stem from a read error, because a much larger clone lies one nucleotide away. This beta chain was picked up by a library intended for alpha chains and is off target, so its count carries little meaning. This chain links TRBV3-1 with TRBJ2-1; 7 nucleotides match TRBD2. The junction had 7 bases not matched to a gene; V was cut back by 5 bases and J by 6 bases. Germline assignment: CDR1 LGHDT and CDR2 YNNKEL (reference sequence). The CDR3 loop spans 14 amino acids. The CDR3 here is CASSSSRTSNEQFF. As DNA, the CDR3 is TGTGCCAGCAGCAGCTCGAGGACTAGCAATGAGCAGTTCTTC.

Concerning this clonotype itself: This beta chain lies outside the target of a library built for alpha chains; its clone size means little. This chain links TRBV2 with TRBJ2-6, with D possibly matching TRBD2 (6 bases). This CDR3 has 14 residues. V was cut by 8 bases and J by 0 bases, with 8 bases left in between. Germline V lookup: CDR1 SNHLY, CDR2 FYNNEI. CDR3 loop: CASGGTSGANVLTF. The CDR3 nucleotides are TGTGCCAGCGGCGGGACCTCTGGGGCCAACGTCCTGACTTTC.

This clonotype is medium-sized. One end of the junction varies from germline; a read error may be responsible. Because the library targeted alpha chains, this beta chain is an off-target read whose size means little. The chain carries TRBV5-1 and TRBJ1-1; 7 bases are a match to TRBD1. Germline V gives CDR1 SGHRS, CDR2 YFSETQ. The CDR3 covers 14 residues. CDR3 coding DNA: TGCGCCAGCAGCACTCGACAGGGCGACACTGAAGTTTTCTTT. Amino acid sequence: CASSTRQGDTEVFF.

Many counts were recorded for this clonotype. The library was prepared for alpha chains; this beta chain is a stray read, so its frequency means little. The rearrangement uses TRBV7-2 and TRBJ2-2; possibly TRBD2 for D (6 bases). The CDR3 extends over 16 amino acids. Germline V CDR1 and CDR2: SGHTA, FQGNSA. V gave up 6 bases and J gave up 6 bases, with 20 bases separating them. The CDR3 loop is CASRSHGTYISGELFF. The CDR3 DNA is TGTGCCAGCAGATCCCACGGGACTTATATATCCGGGGAGCTGTTTTTT.